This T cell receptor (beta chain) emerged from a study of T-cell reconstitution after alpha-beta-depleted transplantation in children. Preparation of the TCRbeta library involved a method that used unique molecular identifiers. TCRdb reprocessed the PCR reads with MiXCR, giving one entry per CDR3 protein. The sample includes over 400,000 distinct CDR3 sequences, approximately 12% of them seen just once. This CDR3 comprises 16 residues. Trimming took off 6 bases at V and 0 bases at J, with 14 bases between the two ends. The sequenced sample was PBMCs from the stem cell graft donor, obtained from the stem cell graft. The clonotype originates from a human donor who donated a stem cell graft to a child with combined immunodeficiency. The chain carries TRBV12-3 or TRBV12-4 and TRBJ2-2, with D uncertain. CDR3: CASSSILLTNTGELFF. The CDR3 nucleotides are TGTGCCAGCAGCTCCATTTTACTTACGAACACCGGGGAGCTGTTTTTT.